These T cell receptor beta chains were read from a single sample in a study of blood T cell repertoires in COVID-19. Clones were sequenced by immunoSEQ multiplex PCR, and TCRdb holds only the in-frame ones, with some missing. Among about 180,000 clones listed, approximately 84% were seen once. Material: peripheral blood. The receptors here all came from a human donor in a cohort sampled during active COVID-19. The CDR3 runs from the conserved cysteine through the conserved F or W. The D gene is left open where the match is weak. The size field is filled for only some rows; it gives once, few, many or a size class.

J	V	size	D	DNA	CDR3
TRBJ1-2	TRBV5-1	NA	NA	TGCGCCAGCAGCTTATTTGAGGGCGGGGGCTATGGCTACACCTTC	CASSLFEGGGYGYTF
TRBJ2-3	TRBV29-1	NA	TRBD2	TGCAGCGTTGTGCGGGGGACAGATACGCAGTATTTT	CSVVRGTDTQYF
TRBJ2-7	TRBV6-5	NA	NA	TGTGCCAGCAGGGAGACAGGCTACGAGCAGTACTTC	CASRETGYEQYF
TRBJ2-3	TRBV2	NA	TRBD1	TGTGCCAGCAGGGTTAGACAGGGGGCGCAGGATACGCAGTATTTT	CASRVRQGAQDTQYF
TRBJ1-1	TRBV4-1	NA	TRBD1	TGCGCCAGCAGCCAGACCGGACAGGGGATGAATGAAGCTTTCTTT	CASSQTGQGMNEAFF
TRBJ2-7	TRBV19	few	TRBD1	TGTGCCAGTAGTCTGAGGACAGGGAACGACTACGAGCAGTACTTC	CASSLRTGNDYEQYF
TRBJ2-7	TRBV5-4	NA	NA	TGTGCCAGCAGCCTAGAAGCCTCAGGGCAGGCAAACTACGAGCAGTACTTC	CASSLEASGQANYEQYF
TRBJ1-2	TRBV6-4	NA	NA	TGTGCCAGCAGTGACGACGGGGTATATGGCTACACCTTC	CASSDDGVYGYTF
TRBJ1-6	TRBV19	NA	NA	TGTGCCAGTAGTATAGGGAGTTCACCCCTCCACTTT	CASSIGSSPLHF
TRBJ1-5	TRBV4-1	NA	NA	TGCGCCAGCAGCCAATCCAGGGTAGGACAGCCCCAGCATTTT	CASSQSRVGQPQHF
TRBJ1-2	TRBV19	NA	TRBD1	TGTGCCAGTAGTATGGTTAAACCCTACGCCGAGACAGGGTACTATGGCTACACCTTC	CASSMVKPYAETGYYGYTF
TRBJ1-2	TRBV27	NA	NA	TGTGCCAGCAGTTTAGGGGCCACAGTTTCTAACTATGGCTACACCTTC	CASSLGATVSNYGYTF